This is a list of T cell receptor beta chains from one sample in a study of CD8 T cells in Susac syndrome. TCRdb redid the calling of the immunoSEQ multiplex PCR reads with MiXCR, one entry per CDR3 protein. The sample includes 130,000 to 150,000 distinct CDR3 sequences, roughly 95% of them seen just once. The sequencing input was CD4+ T cells from PBMCs. These receptors were obtained from a human donor in good health. CDR3s include the opening cysteine and the closing phenylalanine or tryptophan. Each record gives: CDR3 DNA, CDR3 protein, D gene, clone size, J gene, V gene. D genes are given only for firm matches. Only part of the rows carry a size: once, few, many, or a class if the clone is expanded.

CDR3nt: TGTGCCATCAGTGAGTCCACAGGGCTTAATCAGCCCCAGCATTTT; CDR3aa: CAISESTGLNQPQHF; d_gene: -; abundance: once; j_gene: TRBJ1-5; v_gene: TRBV10-3
CDR3nt: TGTGCCAGCAGCTTAGCCCGACAGCGGGAAGCTTTCTTT; CDR3aa: CASSLARQREAFF; d_gene: -; abundance: -; j_gene: TRBJ1-1; v_gene: TRBV5-6
CDR3nt: TGTGCCAGCAGCAAACAGGAGAACACTGAAGCTTTCTTT; CDR3aa: CASSKQENTEAFF; d_gene: -; abundance: -; j_gene: TRBJ1-1; v_gene: TRBV7-3
CDR3nt: TGCAGCGTCGCCGGGAGGGGATACGAGCAGTACTTC; CDR3aa: CSVAGRGYEQYF; d_gene: TRBD2; abundance: once; j_gene: TRBJ2-7; v_gene: TRBV29-1
CDR3nt: TGTGCCGGCTGGGGACGCACGGACACCGATTCACCCCTCCACTTT; CDR3aa: CAGWGRTDTDSPLHF; d_gene: -; abundance: -; j_gene: TRBJ1-6; v_gene: TRBV2
CDR3nt: TGTGCCAGCAGGGGGACAGGGAAGGACTATGGCTACACCTTC; CDR3aa: CASRGTGKDYGYTF; d_gene: TRBD1; abundance: -; j_gene: TRBJ1-2; v_gene: TRBV12-3/TRBV12-4
CDR3nt: TGCAGTGCTACAAGGACCACAGATACGCAGTATTTT; CDR3aa: CSATRTTDTQYF; d_gene: -; abundance: -; j_gene: TRBJ2-3; v_gene: TRBV20-1
CDR3nt: TGTGCCAGCAGCCTGACAGCCTACGAGCAGTACTTC; CDR3aa: CASSLTAYEQYF; d_gene: -; abundance: few; j_gene: TRBJ2-7; v_gene: TRBV3-1
CDR3nt: TGCAGTGCTATAGGGAGCGGGAGGGCTAGGAGCACAGATACGCAGTATTTT; CDR3aa: CSAIGSGRARSTDTQYF; d_gene: TRBD2; abundance: -; j_gene: TRBJ2-3; v_gene: TRBV20-1
CDR3nt: TGTGCCATCAGCCCAGCCCCTCAAGGGGAGACCCAGTACTTC; CDR3aa: CAISPAPQGETQYF; d_gene: -; abundance: -; j_gene: TRBJ2-5; v_gene: TRBV10-3
CDR3nt: TGTGCCAGCAGCCAAGTCATCCGGGGGCCTAACTATGGCTACACCTTC; CDR3aa: CASSQVIRGPNYGYTF; d_gene: -; abundance: -; j_gene: TRBJ1-2; v_gene: TRBV4-2
CDR3nt: TGTGCCTCCGTCGGTATCGGGAAGACCCAGTACTTC; CDR3aa: CASVGIGKTQYF; d_gene: -; abundance: -; j_gene: TRBJ2-5; v_gene: TRBV30
CDR3nt: TGCGCCAGCAGCTTGAGCCTAGCGGGAGATAATGAGCAGTTCTTC; CDR3aa: CASSLSLAGDNEQFF; d_gene: TRBD2; abundance: few; j_gene: TRBJ2-1; v_gene: TRBV5-1
CDR3nt: TGCGCCAGCAGCCAGCCGGGACTAGAAGAGACCCAGTACTTC; CDR3aa: CASSQPGLEETQYF; d_gene: TRBD2; abundance: -; j_gene: TRBJ2-5; v_gene: TRBV5-1
CDR3nt: TGTGCCAGCCTACTCACCGGGACAGGGAGTGGGCAAGAGACCCAGTACTTC; CDR3aa: CASLLTGTGSGQETQYF; d_gene: -; abundance: -; j_gene: TRBJ2-5; v_gene: TRBV21-1
CDR3nt: TGTGCCAGCAGTTTTAGGGCACCCTCCTACGAGCAGTACTTC; CDR3aa: CASSFRAPSYEQYF; d_gene: -; abundance: -; j_gene: TRBJ2-7; v_gene: TRBV12-3/TRBV12-4